Presented here are 20 T cell receptor beta chains from one specimen sequenced in a study of blood T cell repertoires in COVID-19. Generated by immunoSEQ multiplex PCR, the TCRdb table keeps only in-frame clones and is missing some. The sample lists 90,000 to 110,000 clones, 80% to 85% occurring once. The sequenced sample was peripheral blood. The receptors were gathered from a man older than 75 with acute or convalescent COVID-19.

The rearrangement links TRBV18 to TRBJ2-7; TRBD1 aligns across 10 bases. The CDR3 is 16 residues long. V shed 3 bases and J 6 bases; nucleotides not matched to a gene: 11. Germline CDR1 is KGHSH and CDR2 is LQKENI. CDR3 in amino acids: CASSPPGQGMEGEQYF. CDR3 DNA: TGTGCCAGCTCACCCCCGGGACAGGGGATGGAAGGCGAGCAGTACTTC.

CDR3 sequence reads: CASSRLAGVSDTQYF. CDR3 nucleotides: TGTGCCAGTAGTAGACTAGCGGGAGTGTCGGATACGCAGTATTTT. The chain carries TRBV19 and TRBJ2-3; 12 bases match TRBD2. Looked up from germline, CDR1 is LNHDA and CDR2 is SQIVND (reference sequence). CDR3 length: 15 residues. Trimming at V came to 4 bases and at J to 6 bases, leaving 5 bases not matched to a gene. The variable domain in full, completed from reference TRBV19 and TRBJ2-3, reads DGGITQSPKYLFRKEGQNVTLSCEQNLNHDAMYWYRQDPGQGLRLIYYSQIVNDFQKGDIAEGYSVSREKKESFPLTVTSAQKNPTAFYLCASSRLAGVSDTQYFGPGTRLTVL.

In this sample, this clone turned up once. The rearrangement joins TRBV28 to TRBJ2-1, with 7 bases identical to TRBD2. V was clipped by 1 base and J by 5 bases; unmatched bases: 5. The CDR3 runs 15 residues. Germline-derived CDR1 and CDR2 are MDHEN and SYDVKM. CDR3 DNA sequence: TGTGCCAGCAGTTTATTCGCTGCGGGAGACAATGAGCAGTTCTTC. Its translation is CASSLFAAGDNEQFF.

This clone appeared once. This chain links TRBV7-2 with TRBJ1-2; D is ambiguous. Looked up from germline, CDR1 is SGHTA and CDR2 is FQGNSA. Trimming left V 0 bases short and J 7 bases short, with 3 bases between. CDR3 size: 11 residues. CDR3 coding DNA: TGTGCCAGCAGCTTAGCGCGTGGCTACACCTTC. This encodes CASSLARGYTF. The entire variable domain, with the rest obtained from reference TRBV7-2 and TRBJ1-2, is as follows: GAGVSQSPSNKVTEKGKDVELRCDPISGHTALYWYRQSLGQGLEFLIYFQGNSAPDKSGLPSDRFSAERTGGSVSTLTIQRTQQEDSAVYLCASSLARGYTFGSGTRLTVV.

The rearrangement joins TRBV29-1 to TRBJ2-3; D unclear. Deletions cut 6 bases from V and 0 bases from J, with 13 bases between. Germline lookup yields CDR1 SQVTM and CDR2 ANQGSEA. This CDR3 has 14 amino acids. The CDR3 DNA is TGCAGCGTGTCGGAGATCGCTAGCACAGATACGCAGTATTTT. This sequence encodes CSVSEIASTDTQYF.

The chain employs TRBV18 and TRBJ2-6; D is unresolved. Between the trimmed V and J ends, which lost 6 bases and 0 bases, there was a span of 15 bases. Germline lookup yields CDR1 KGHSH and CDR2 LQKENI. The CDR3 sequence is 17 residues long. CDR3 DNA sequence: TGTGCCAGCTCCACGAGCCCGCGGTCCTCTGGGGCCAACGTCCTGACTTTC. Amino acids: CASSTSPRSSGANVLTF.

As to this clone: Mismatch with germline at one junction end may stem from a read error. V gene TRBV20-1 combines with J gene TRBJ2-7, with a tentative D call TRBD2 (6 bases). The germline V gene encodes CDR1 DFQATT and CDR2 SNEGSKA (reference sequence). The CDR3 is 11 residues long. CDR3 amino acids: CSARTSGRMNF. The CDR3 DNA follows: TGCAGTGCCCGAACCTCCGGGAGAATGAACTTC.

The genes are TRBV11-3 and TRBJ2-1; 8 bases match TRBD2. Per germline, CDR1 SGHNT and CDR2 YENEEA. The CDR3 has 17 amino acids. After removal of 0 bases from V and 4 bases from J, the junction contained 8 bases not matched to a gene. DNA for the CDR3: TGTGCCAGCAGCTTAGAGAGTACTAGCGGACCTTACAATGAGCAGTTCTTC. Its translation is CASSLESTSGPYNEQFF.

The rearrangement uses TRBV28 and TRBJ1-2; the match to TRBD1 covers 7 bases. This CDR3 is 16 amino acids long. V lost 7 bases to trimming and J lost 4 bases; unmatched junction nucleotides: 15. Germline V gives CDR1 MDHEN, CDR2 SYDVKM. DNA for the CDR3: TGTGCCAGCACCGATAATAACAGGGGACGGACCTATGGCTACACCTTC. Its protein product is CASTDNNRGRTYGYTF.

The J gene is TRBJ2-1, the V gene TRBV14; possibly TRBD2 for D (6 bases). CDR3 length: 16 residues. CDR1 and CDR2 from the germline V gene are SGHDN and FVKESK. V lost 0 bases and J lost 7, with 16 bases in between. CDR3 in DNA: TGTGCCAGCAGCCAAGAACCGGCGGGGAGAGGGAATGAGCAGTTCTTC. Translated: CASSQEPAGRGNEQFF.

In its sample, this clone was seen once. This chain uses TRBV5-8 with TRBJ1-1, with unresolved D. CDR3 length: 14 amino acids. V was trimmed by 0 bases and J by 3 bases, leaving 9 bases between them. Germline CDR1 reads SGHTS; CDR2 reads YDEGEE. In DNA form, the CDR3 reads TGTGCCAGCAGCTTGGCCTCGGGAGACACTGAAGCTTTCTTT. This translates into CASSLASGDTEAFF.

The V gene is TRBV6-1, the J gene TRBJ2-3; D is possibly TRBD1 (6 bases). The CDR3 has 16 residues. Per the germline V gene, CDR1 is MNHNS and CDR2 is SASEGT. The germline V and J ends were trimmed by 2 bases and 0 bases, with 12 bases remaining between them. The CDR3 region is CASSEPGTPSTDTQYF. The CDR3 nucleotides read TGTGCCAGCAGTGAACCAGGGACACCAAGCACAGATACGCAGTATTTT.

V is TRBV7-8 and J is TRBJ1-2; 8 positions agree with TRBD1. The V gene's germline CDR1 is SGHVS and CDR2 FQNEAQ. V shed 5 bases, J shed 4 bases, and the junction held 6 bases outside the gene matches. The CDR3 consists of 14 residues. The CDR3 DNA follows: TGTGCCAGCAGCCCGCAAGACAGGGGCTATGGCTACACCTTC. Protein sequence: CASSPQDRGYGYTF.

The chain carries TRBV6-6 and TRBJ2-5; D may be TRBD1 (6 bases). The V gene's germline CDR1 is MNHNY and CDR2 SVGAGI (reference sequence). Deletions cut 6 bases from V and 10 bases from J, with 27 bases between. The CDR3 totals 16 residues. CDR3 amino acids: CASRFLDRLDRMGQYF. The CDR3 DNA reads TGTGCCAGCAGATTCCTCGACAGGCTGGATAGGATGGGCCAGTACTTC.

The chain combines TRBV5-6 with TRBJ1-6; 8 bases are a match to TRBD1. This CDR3 has 17 residues. Germline CDR1 reads SGHDT; CDR2 reads YYEEEE. Germline trimming cut 1 base from V and 7 bases from J; bases unmatched to any gene: 10. The CDR3 nucleotides read TGTGCCAGCAGCTTGTGGGGAGACAGGGGCGAAAATTCACCCCTCCACTTT. Translating it yields CASSLWGDRGENSPLHF.

This clone came up once. J is TRBJ2-1 and V is TRBV24-1; 9 nucleotides line up with TRBD1. The germline V gene has CDR1 KGHDR and CDR2 SFDVKD. V gave up 5 bases and J gave up 8 bases; unmatched junction bases: 15. The CDR3 totals 17 residues. CDR3 coding DNA: TGTGCCACCAGTGGCATAAACAGGGGGCGCCCCCAGGATGAGCAGTTCTTC. As protein: CATSGINRGRPQDEQFF.

The V call is TRBV10-1, the J call TRBJ2-1; possible D gene TRBD2, 6 bases. The CDR3 is 12 amino acids. V was shortened by 6 bases and J by 5 bases, with 8 bases between the two germline ends. Germline V CDR1 and CDR2: WNHNN, SYGVQD (reference sequence). In DNA form, the CDR3 reads TGCGCCAGCAGCGGGAGCCACAATGAGCAGTTCTTC. Translation: CASSGSHNEQFF.

The CDR3 coding sequence is TGTGCCAGTAGTCCCTCCGACAGGGGGGATGGCTACACCTTC. This sequence encodes CASSPSDRGDGYTF. The chain has TRBV19 and TRBJ1-2; 9 positions match TRBD1. This CDR3 is 14 amino acids long. Germline CDR1 and CDR2: LNHDA and SQIVND (reference sequence). V gave up 5 bases and J gave up 6 bases; unmatched junction bases: 7.

J is TRBJ2-7 and V is TRBV6-5; 12 nucleotides line up with TRBD1. The CDR3 runs 14 residues. The V segment lost 5 bases and the J segment 6 bases; nucleotides outside the gene matches: 5. Germline V gene sequence: CDR1 MNHEY, CDR2 SVGAGI. The CDR3 reads CASSPGTGGGEQYF. The CDR3 DNA is TGTGCCAGCAGTCCGGGGACAGGGGGCGGCGAGCAGTACTTC.

The gene calls are TRBV5-4 and TRBJ2-7; 8 bases fit TRBD2. Germline lookup yields CDR1 SGHNT and CDR2 YYREEE (reference sequence). The trim removed 2 bases at V and 7 bases at J, leaving 5 bases unmatched. The CDR3 is 13 residues long. The CDR3 DNA sequence: TGTGCCAGCAGCTTCGGGGGGGCCGGAGAGCAGTACTTC. Amino acids: CASSFGGAGEQYF.